This record concerns one T cell receptor beta chain sequence. Its antigen is not known. This sample stems from a study of shared clonotypes between healthy human individuals. For the study at large: Each donor's CD8 memory used one plate, CD8 naive two, each CD4 subset three. Whole-study results and caveats: Clonotype sharing among donors was thought likely to change with sequencing depth.

Positively selected for CCR7, the CD45RO-negative cells used as naive CD8 cells excluded terminally differentiated effector memory CD45RA+ cells. Adults of Caucasian background living in Nashville, Tennessee made up all donors. Germline assignment: CDR1 MNHEY and CDR2 SMNVEV (reference sequence). Trimming cost V 10 bases and J 0 bases; bases outside gene matches: 9. This CDR3 has 15 amino acids. Sequencing was performed with immunoSEQ multiplex PCR; in TCRdb, only in-frame clones are kept and a portion is missing. The table lists some 2 million clones, 85% to 95% of them singletons, with 1% to 1.5% in the top ten.

The rearrangement uses TRBV27 and TRBJ2-3; 8 nucleotides align to TRBD2. The source of this sequence is a man between 18 and 35 years old in good health. Specimen: naive CD8+ T cells sorted from blood. CDR3 loop: CATSPTSGSTDTQYF. In DNA form, the CDR3 reads TGTGCCACCTCCCCAACTAGCGGAAGCACAGATACGCAGTATTTT.